The T cell receptor (beta chain) under discussion was sequenced for a study of blood T cell repertoires in COVID-19. For the study at large: COVID-19 samples, acute and convalescent, were from the United States, Italy and Spain. T cells, B-cell-depleted T cells, or PBMCs provided the cDNA or gDNA that served as material.

In the original analysis: Amplification from reference gene primers served as the basis for estimated nucleated cell counts. TCRdb's copy holds only in-frame clones and misses some; the assay was immunoSEQ multiplex PCR. V and J calls and clone size are copied from that table; D and trimming were computed from the DNA. The sample yields around 250,000 clones, approximately 80% seen once. The CDR3 contains 17 residues. V lost 0 bases and J lost 3; bases outside the gene matches: 8. Germline lookup yields CDR1 LGHNT and CDR2 FRNRAP. V usage is TRBV12-5 and J usage is TRBJ2-1; 7 bases fit TRBD2. The clonotype was recovered from a man aged 25-40 years who had recovered from COVID-19. The sequenced sample was peripheral blood. Written as DNA, the CDR3 is TGTGCTAGTGGTTTGGTACTGGCGGGGGACGACTACAATGAGCAGTTCTTC. This codes for CASGLVLAGDDYNEQFF.